A selection of T cell receptor beta chains follows, all from one sample in a study of cytomegalovirus exposure and HLA in healthy donors. The table came from immunoSEQ multiplex PCR; TCRdb's copy has only in-frame clones and leaves some out. The sample contains fewer than 250,000 clones, 79% of which appear only once. The sequenced material came from PBMCs. Receptors originate from a woman under 30 in good health and CMV-seronegative. The CDR3 runs from the conserved cysteine through the conserved F or W. A D gene is named only where the DNA matches it firmly. Size is stated for part of the rows, as once, few or many counts, or as a class when the clone is expanded.

J gene	V gene	clone size	D gene	CDR3 protein	CDR3 DNA
TRBJ2-7	TRBV4-1	-	TRBD1	CASSLTGPHEQYF	TGCGCCAGCAGCCTGACAGGGCCCCACGAGCAGTACTTC
TRBJ2-5	TRBV5-1	-	TRBD1	CASSPGQAYQETQYF	TGCGCCAGCAGCCCGGGACAGGCGTACCAAGAGACCCAGTACTTC
TRBJ2-7	TRBV27	few	TRBD1	CASSPSDRGRSYEQYF	TGTGCCAGCAGCCCTTCCGACAGGGGACGCTCCTACGAGCAGTACTTC
TRBJ2-2	TRBV27	-	-	CASRGGPGELFF	TGTGCCAGCAGGGGGGGGCCCGGGGAGCTGTTTTTT
TRBJ1-6	TRBV6-5	-	-	CATFDGTPNSPLHF	TGTGCGACTTTCGATGGGACACCTAATTCACCCCTCCACTTT
TRBJ1-2	TRBV28	once	-	CASSSPVYYGYTF	TGTGCCAGCAGCTCCCCGGTTTACTATGGCTACACCTTC
TRBJ1-4	TRBV5-1	few	-	CASSPNFATNEKLFF	TGCGCCAGCAGCCCGAACTTTGCAACTAATGAAAAACTGTTTTTT
TRBJ1-5	TRBV19	-	-	CASSSSGTPSNQPQHF	TGTGCCAGTAGTAGCAGCGGGACACCTAGCAATCAGCCCCAGCATTTT
TRBJ1-3	TRBV18	-	-	CASSPLDRKRNTIYF	TGTGCCAGCTCCCCCCTGGACAGAAAGAGAAACACCATATATTTT
TRBJ1-1	TRBV11-2	-	-	CASSVGQSGSEAFF	TGTGCCAGCAGCGTGGGACAATCTGGGTCTGAAGCTTTCTTT
TRBJ2-1	TRBV9	-	TRBD2	CASSVGTSGGNEQFF	TGTGCCAGCAGCGTAGGGACTAGCGGGGGGAATGAGCAGTTCTTC
TRBJ2-7	TRBV4-3	-	-	CASSQATQSTYEQYF	TGCGCCAGCAGCCAAGCAACACAATCCACCTACGAGCAGTACTTC
TRBJ1-5	TRBV28	-	-	CASSLSQGGNQPQHF	TGTGCCAGCAGTTTGAGTCAGGGCGGCAATCAGCCCCAGCATTTT
TRBJ2-1	TRBV20-1	-	-	CSVRGNEQFF	TGCAGTGTCAGAGGGAATGAGCAGTTCTTC
TRBJ1-3	TRBV6-5	-	TRBD1	CATNDRAGNTIYF	TGTGCCACCAACGACAGGGCTGGAAACACCATATATTTT
TRBJ1-4	TRBV6-1	-	-	CASSEGPNEKLFF	TGTGCCAGCAGTGAAGGGCCGAATGAAAAACTGTTTTTT
TRBJ2-2	TRBV28	-	TRBD2	CASSPPGGFTGELFF	TGTGCCAGCAGTCCCCCGGGGGGATTCACCGGGGAGCTGTTTTTT
TRBJ2-1	TRBV27	once	TRBD2	CATFGGGIYNEQFF	TGTGCCACCTTCGGCGGGGGTATCTACAATGAGCAGTTCTTC
TRBJ1-3	TRBV15	-	-	CATSRDKGLGNTIYF	TGTGCCACCAGCAGAGATAAGGGGCTTGGAAACACCATATATTTT
TRBJ1-4	TRBV6-1	-	TRBD1	CASSELRGRYEKLFF	TGTGCCAGCAGTGAGCTCAGGGGGAGGTACGAAAAACTGTTTTTT
TRBJ2-7	TRBV6-6	few	-	CASSFGGYEQYF	TGTGCCAGCAGTTTCGGAGGGTACGAGCAGTACTTC
TRBJ1-1	TRBV28	-	TRBD1	CASSQGAQTEAFF	TGTGCCAGCAGCCAGGGGGCGCAGACTGAAGCTTTCTTT
TRBJ2-1	TRBV7-9	-	-	CASSPKDRFNEQFF	TGTGCCAGCAGCCCTAAAGACAGGTTTAATGAGCAGTTCTTC
TRBJ2-1	TRBV10-3	-	TRBD2	CAIWPTSGASYNEQFF	TGTGCCATCTGGCCGACTAGCGGGGCTTCCTACAATGAGCAGTTCTTC
TRBJ2-5	TRBV25-1	-	TRBD1	CASTPRTGEGTQYF	TGTGCCAGCACCCCTAGGACAGGGGAGGGGACCCAGTACTTC
TRBJ2-1	TRBV5-6	-	TRBD2	CASSLDSSGMYNEQFF	TGTGCCAGCAGCTTGGATTCTAGCGGGATGTACAATGAGCAGTTCTTC
TRBJ1-2	TRBV20-1	-	-	CRGLAGYTF	TGCAGGGGGCTGGCTGGCTACACCTTC
TRBJ2-7	TRBV27	-	-	CASSWSAARRYEQYF	TGTGCCAGCAGTTGGTCGGCAGCTAGACGCTACGAGCAGTACTTC
TRBJ2-3	TRBV7-2	-	TRBD2	CASSLVASGRAGTDTQYF	TGTGCCAGCAGCTTAGTCGCTAGCGGGAGGGCCGGCACAGATACACAGTATTTT
TRBJ2-1	TRBV19	-	-	CASANTAPKHEQFF	TGTGCGAGCGCTAATACCGCACCCAAGCATGAGCAGTTCTTC